These T cell receptor beta chains were read from a single sample in a study of blood T cell repertoires in COVID-19. The protocol was immunoSEQ multiplex PCR, while the TCRdb copy is restricted to in-frame clones and leaves out a portion. The sample consists of about 53,000 clones, approximately 87% of them appearing once. The material sequenced was peripheral blood. These receptors all come from a man aged 50-60 years with acute or convalescent COVID-19. Each CDR3 is given with its conserved first and last residue. A D gene is named only where the DNA matches it firmly. The listing skips clone size in some rows; elsewhere it reads once, few, many or a size class.

CDR3 DNA: TGTGCCTGGAGTGACAGGGGAAGCAATCAGCCCCAGCATTTT
CDR3 protein: CAWSDRGSNQPQHF
D gene: TRBD1
clone size: few
J gene: TRBJ1-5
V gene: TRBV30

CDR3 DNA: TGTGCCAGCATGGGGAGGGAGTATGGCTACACCTTC
CDR3 protein: CASMGREYGYTF
D gene: -
clone size: -
J gene: TRBJ1-2
V gene: TRBV5-6

CDR3 DNA: TGCGCCTCCTCATGGGGCAGCTCTGGAAACACCATATATTTT
CDR3 protein: CASSWGSSGNTIYF
D gene: -
clone size: -
J gene: TRBJ1-3
V gene: TRBV5-1

CDR3 DNA: TGTGCCAGCAGTTCTTTAGACTATGGCTACACCTTC
CDR3 protein: CASSSLDYGYTF
D gene: -
clone size: -
J gene: TRBJ1-2
V gene: TRBV12-3/TRBV12-4

CDR3 DNA: TGTGCCAGCAGTTTGGTCGGGGAGACCCAGTACTTC
CDR3 protein: CASSLVGETQYF
D gene: -
clone size: -
J gene: TRBJ2-5
V gene: TRBV12-3/TRBV12-4

CDR3 DNA: TGCAGCGTTGCCCCACCCGGCATAGCCGGGGATACGCAGTATTTT
CDR3 protein: CSVAPPGIAGDTQYF
D gene: -
clone size: -
J gene: TRBJ2-3
V gene: TRBV29-1

CDR3 DNA: TGCGCCAGCAGCAGGGGGTACAGAGACCTCTTGTACTATGGCTACACCTTC
CDR3 protein: CASSRGYRDLLYYGYTF
D gene: -
clone size: -
J gene: TRBJ1-2
V gene: TRBV5-1

CDR3 DNA: TGTGCCAGCAGTTTCAGGGGTGAGGTCTATGGCTACACCTTC
CDR3 protein: CASSFRGEVYGYTF
D gene: -
clone size: -
J gene: TRBJ1-2
V gene: TRBV28

CDR3 DNA: TGCGCCAGCAGAAAGAAACAGCCAGCTAACACTGAAGCTTTCTTT
CDR3 protein: CASRKKQPANTEAFF
D gene: -
clone size: -
J gene: TRBJ1-1
V gene: TRBV4-1

CDR3 DNA: TGCGCCAGCAGCTCCCGGACAGGGGGTAACACTGAAGCTTTCTTT
CDR3 protein: CASSSRTGGNTEAFF
D gene: TRBD1
clone size: -
J gene: TRBJ1-1
V gene: TRBV4-1

CDR3 DNA: TGTGCCATCAGCGATAACAGGAGGGACGAGCAGTACTTC
CDR3 protein: CAISDNRRDEQYF
D gene: -
clone size: -
J gene: TRBJ2-7
V gene: TRBV10-3

CDR3 DNA: TGTGCCAGCAGCTCTGATTACGTCCGGGATTATGATCTGAACACTGAAGCTTTCTTT
CDR3 protein: CASSSDYVRDYDLNTEAFF
D gene: -
clone size: -
J gene: TRBJ1-1
V gene: TRBV6-2/TRBV6-3

CDR3 DNA: TGTGCCAGCAGTTGGCAGGATTTATCTCAGCCCCAGCATTTT
CDR3 protein: CASSWQDLSQPQHF
D gene: -
clone size: -
J gene: TRBJ1-5
V gene: TRBV28

CDR3 DNA: TGTGCCAGCAGCGTAGCTGGGGGCAGACTGAACACTGAAGCTTTCTTT
CDR3 protein: CASSVAGGRLNTEAFF
D gene: -
clone size: -
J gene: TRBJ1-1
V gene: TRBV9

CDR3 DNA: TGCGCCAGCAGCTTGGAAGGCGCCCGGGGTACAGATACGCAGTATTTT
CDR3 protein: CASSLEGARGTDTQYF
D gene: -
clone size: -
J gene: TRBJ2-3
V gene: TRBV5-1

CDR3 DNA: TGTGCCAGCAGCTTGCCAGGGGCCTCGCGGATGAACACTGAAGCTTTCTTT
CDR3 protein: CASSLPGASRMNTEAFF
D gene: -
clone size: few
J gene: TRBJ1-1
V gene: TRBV5-4

CDR3 DNA: TGTGCCAGAGGACAGTCCGATAATTCACCCCTCCACTTT
CDR3 protein: CARGQSDNSPLHF
D gene: -
clone size: few
J gene: TRBJ1-6
V gene: TRBV30

CDR3 DNA: TGCGCCAGCAGCTTGGGGGGGACAGCAGGAAACACCATATATTTT
CDR3 protein: CASSLGGTAGNTIYF
D gene: TRBD1
clone size: -
J gene: TRBJ1-3
V gene: TRBV5-1

CDR3 DNA: TGTGCCAGCAGCGCAAAACAGGAGATCTATAATTCACCCCTCCACTTT
CDR3 protein: CASSAKQEIYNSPLHF
D gene: -
clone size: -
J gene: TRBJ1-6
V gene: TRBV9

CDR3 DNA: TGTGCCAGTAGTATTAGCGGGTTGAGGTATGAGCAGTTCTTC
CDR3 protein: CASSISGLRYEQFF
D gene: TRBD2
clone size: -
J gene: TRBJ2-1
V gene: TRBV19

CDR3 DNA: TGTGCCAGCAGTGTAGGCAGGAACTATGGCTACACCTTC
CDR3 protein: CASSVGRNYGYTF
D gene: -
clone size: -
J gene: TRBJ1-2
V gene: TRBV6-4

CDR3 DNA: TGTGCCAGCAGGGGAGGCGGAAGCTCCTACGAGCAGTACTTC
CDR3 protein: CASRGGGSSYEQYF
D gene: -
clone size: -
J gene: TRBJ2-7
V gene: TRBV4-2

CDR3 DNA: TGTGCCAGCAGCTTGAGGGTAACAAGCGGGAGAGGGAACACCGGGGAGCTGTTTTTT
CDR3 protein: CASSLRVTSGRGNTGELFF
D gene: TRBD2
clone size: -
J gene: TRBJ2-2
V gene: TRBV5-4

CDR3 DNA: TGTGCCAGCAGCCAGGTAGCGAGCCAGAGCTATGAGCAGTTCTTC
CDR3 protein: CASSQVASQSYEQFF
D gene: -
clone size: few
J gene: TRBJ2-1
V gene: TRBV4-2

CDR3 DNA: TGTGCCAGCAGCGCGAGGGCAGGGGGGAGCTCCTATAATTCACCCCTCCACTTT
CDR3 protein: CASSARAGGSSYNSPLHF
D gene: TRBD1
clone size: -
J gene: TRBJ1-6
V gene: TRBV9

CDR3 DNA: TGTGCCAGTAGTATCGGAGCCCGGGAAGCGACCCAGTACTTC
CDR3 protein: CASSIGAREATQYF
D gene: -
clone size: -
J gene: TRBJ2-5
V gene: TRBV19

CDR3 DNA: TGTGCCAGCAGCCAAGATTCGACAGGGGGCGTTTACACTGAAGCTTTCTTT
CDR3 protein: CASSQDSTGGVYTEAFF
D gene: TRBD1
clone size: -
J gene: TRBJ1-1
V gene: TRBV3-1/TRBV3-2

CDR3 DNA: TGCGCCAGCAGCCAAGTCCAGGCTAACTATGGCTACACCTTC
CDR3 protein: CASSQVQANYGYTF
D gene: -
clone size: -
J gene: TRBJ1-2
V gene: TRBV4-1

CDR3 DNA: TGTGCCAGTAGTGTAACCGGGACAGACACCGGGGAGCTGTTTTTT
CDR3 protein: CASSVTGTDTGELFF
D gene: TRBD1
clone size: -
J gene: TRBJ2-2
V gene: TRBV19

CDR3 DNA: TGTGCCAGCAGGAGCGCACAGGGTCAGAGAAACACCATATATTTT
CDR3 protein: CASRSAQGQRNTIYF
D gene: -
clone size: -
J gene: TRBJ1-3
V gene: TRBV6-6

CDR3 DNA: TGTGCCAGCAGAAGGGGGCGCGAGAATTCACCCCTCCACTTT
CDR3 protein: CASRRGRENSPLHF
D gene: TRBD1
clone size: -
J gene: TRBJ1-6
V gene: TRBV7-2

CDR3 DNA: TGCGCCAGCAGCTTGGAGACTAGCGGGACCAATGAGCAGTTCTTC
CDR3 protein: CASSLETSGTNEQFF
D gene: TRBD2
clone size: -
J gene: TRBJ2-1
V gene: TRBV5-1